This T cell receptor beta chain comes out of a study of cytomegalovirus exposure and HLA in healthy donors. This CDR3 region has 13 residues. V was trimmed by 2 bases and J by 9 bases, leaving 14 bases between them. Germline lookup yields CDR1 SGHRS and CDR2 YFSETQ. The PCR ran on 60 Vbeta and 13 Jbeta primers. Here immunoSEQ multiplex PCR was the method, and the copy in TCRdb shows in-frame clones only, minus some. The sample has roughly 70,000 clones, around three quarters seen once. Study outcomes and limitations: By HLA locus, TCR association rates varied in a later analysis, with DRB1 showing the most and HLA-C the fewest.

To note about this clone: Its antigen is unknown.

The J gene is TRBJ1-2, the V gene TRBV5-1; D may be TRBD1 (6 bases). What was sequenced was PBMCs. This receptor was taken from a man in his fifties in good health and CMV-seronegative. The CDR3 spells CASSFTGSESYTF. The CDR3 DNA reads as TGCGCCAGCAGCTTCACAGGGTCTGAAAGCTACACCTTC. The full variable domain, its missing parts supplied by reference TRBV5-1 and TRBJ1-2, is KAGVTQTPRYLIKTRGQQVTLSCSPISGHRSVSWYQQTPGQGLQFLFEYFSETQRNKGNFPGRFSGRQFSNSRSEMNVSTLELGDSALYLCASSFTGSESYTFGSGTRLTVV.